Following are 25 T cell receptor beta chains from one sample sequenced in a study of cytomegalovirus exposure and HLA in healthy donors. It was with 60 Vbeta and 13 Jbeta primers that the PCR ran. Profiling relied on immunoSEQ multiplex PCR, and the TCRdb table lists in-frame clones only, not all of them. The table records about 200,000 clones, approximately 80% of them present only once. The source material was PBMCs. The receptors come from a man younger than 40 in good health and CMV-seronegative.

CDR3 DNA sequence: TGTGCCAGCAGCCGGGACAGAAGAAACACCATATATTTT. Its translation is CASSRDRRNTIYF. The J gene is TRBJ1-3, the V gene TRBV5-6; 7 bases map to TRBD1. This CDR3 has 13 amino acids. Germline-derived CDR1 and CDR2 are SGHDT and YYEEEE. V was clipped by 4 bases and J by 5 bases; unmatched bases: 3.

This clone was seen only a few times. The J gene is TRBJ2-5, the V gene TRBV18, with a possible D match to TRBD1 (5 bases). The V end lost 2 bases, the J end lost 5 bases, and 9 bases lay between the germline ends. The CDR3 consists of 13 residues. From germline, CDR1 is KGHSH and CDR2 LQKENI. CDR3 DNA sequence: TGTGCCAGCTCACCAGGGGCTTCCGAGACCCAGTACTTC. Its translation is CASSPGASETQYF.

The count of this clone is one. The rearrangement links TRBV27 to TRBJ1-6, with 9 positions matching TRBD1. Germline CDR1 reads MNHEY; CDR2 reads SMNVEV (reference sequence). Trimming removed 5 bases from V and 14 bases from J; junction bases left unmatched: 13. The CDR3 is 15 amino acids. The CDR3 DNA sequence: TGTGCCAGCAGTGTTATCCGGGACAGGGTGCAAACCCTCCACTTT. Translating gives CASSVIRDRVQTLHF.

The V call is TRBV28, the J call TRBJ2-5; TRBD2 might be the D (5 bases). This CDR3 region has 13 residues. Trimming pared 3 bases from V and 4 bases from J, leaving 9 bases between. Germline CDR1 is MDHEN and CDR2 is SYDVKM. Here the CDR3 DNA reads TGTGCCAGCAGTTTTCCCGGAGGAGAGACCCAGTACTTC. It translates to CASSFPGGETQYF.

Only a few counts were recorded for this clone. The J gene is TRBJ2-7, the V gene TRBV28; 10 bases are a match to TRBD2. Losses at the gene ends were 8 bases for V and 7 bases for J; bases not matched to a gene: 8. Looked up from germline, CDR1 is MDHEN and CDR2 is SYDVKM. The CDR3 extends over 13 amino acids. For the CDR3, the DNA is TGTGCCAGCGCAGCGGGGGGGCCGGCGGAGCAGTACTTC. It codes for CASAAGGPAEQYF.

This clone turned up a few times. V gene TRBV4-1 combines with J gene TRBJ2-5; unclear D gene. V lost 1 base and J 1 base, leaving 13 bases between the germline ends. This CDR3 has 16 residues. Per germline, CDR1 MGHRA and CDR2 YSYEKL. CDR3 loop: CASSQGPDGFQETQYF. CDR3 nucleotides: TGCGCCAGCAGCCAAGGTCCAGACGGGTTCCAAGAGACCCAGTACTTC.

CDR3 protein: CASSLLAGGPGELFF. CDR3 sequence (DNA): TGTGCCAGCAGTTTACTAGCGGGGGGGCCCGGGGAGCTGTTTTTT. The genes are TRBV28 and TRBJ2-2; 12 bases match TRBD2. After removal of 2 bases from V and 6 bases from J, the junction contained 1 base not matched to a gene. The CDR3 covers 15 residues. The germline gives CDR1 MDHEN, CDR2 SYDVKM.

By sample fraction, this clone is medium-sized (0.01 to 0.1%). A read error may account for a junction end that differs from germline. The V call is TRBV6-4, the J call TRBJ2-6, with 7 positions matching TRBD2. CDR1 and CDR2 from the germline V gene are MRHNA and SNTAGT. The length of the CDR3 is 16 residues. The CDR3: CASSEGGSSGASVLTF. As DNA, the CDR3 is TGTGCCAGCAGTGAGGGGGGGAGCTCTGGGGCCAGCGTCCTGACTTTC.

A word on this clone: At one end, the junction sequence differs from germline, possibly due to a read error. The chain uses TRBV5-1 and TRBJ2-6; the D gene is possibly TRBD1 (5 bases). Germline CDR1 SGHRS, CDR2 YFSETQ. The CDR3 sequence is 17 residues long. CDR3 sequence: CASSFTQMGTGASVLTF. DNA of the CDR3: TGCGCCAGCAGCTTTACACAGATGGGAACTGGGGCCAGCGTCCTGACTTTC.

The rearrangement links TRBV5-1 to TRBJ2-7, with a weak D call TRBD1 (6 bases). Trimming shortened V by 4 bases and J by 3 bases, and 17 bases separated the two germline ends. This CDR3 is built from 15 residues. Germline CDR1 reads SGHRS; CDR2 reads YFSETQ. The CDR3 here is CASSPVVGANYEQYF. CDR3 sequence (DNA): TGCGCCAGCAGCCCGGTGGTGGGGGCAAACTACGAGCAGTACTTC.

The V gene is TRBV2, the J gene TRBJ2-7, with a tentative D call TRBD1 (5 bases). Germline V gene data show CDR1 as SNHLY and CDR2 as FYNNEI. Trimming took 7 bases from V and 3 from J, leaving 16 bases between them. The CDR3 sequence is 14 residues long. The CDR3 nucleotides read TGTGCCAGCACCTCTGGCAGGGTATACTACGAGCAGTACTTC. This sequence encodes CASTSGRVYYEQYF.

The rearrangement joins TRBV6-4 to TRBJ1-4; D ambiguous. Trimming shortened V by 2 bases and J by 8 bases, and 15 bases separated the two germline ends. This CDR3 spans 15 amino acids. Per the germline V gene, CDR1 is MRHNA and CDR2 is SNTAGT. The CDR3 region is CASSDKGDVREKLFF. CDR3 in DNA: TGTGCCAGCAGTGACAAAGGAGATGTTCGGGAAAAACTGTTTTTT.

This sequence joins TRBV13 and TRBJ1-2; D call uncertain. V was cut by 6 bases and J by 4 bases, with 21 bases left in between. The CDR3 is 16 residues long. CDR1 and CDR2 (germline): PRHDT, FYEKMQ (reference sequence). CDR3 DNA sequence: TGTGCCAGCAGTGTACGCGAGGGTCTCATTGGCTATGGCTACACCTTC. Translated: CASSVREGLIGYGYTF.

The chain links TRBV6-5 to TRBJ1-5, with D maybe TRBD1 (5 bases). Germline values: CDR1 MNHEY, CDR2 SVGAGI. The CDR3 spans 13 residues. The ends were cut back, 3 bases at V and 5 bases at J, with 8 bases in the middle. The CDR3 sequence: CASSYRQHQPQHF. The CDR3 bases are TGTGCCAGCAGTTATCGACAGCATCAGCCCCAGCATTTT.

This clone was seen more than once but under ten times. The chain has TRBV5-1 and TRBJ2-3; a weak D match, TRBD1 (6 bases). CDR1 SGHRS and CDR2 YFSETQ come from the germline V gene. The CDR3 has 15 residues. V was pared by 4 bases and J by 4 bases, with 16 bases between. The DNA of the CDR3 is TGCGCCAGCAGCCGGGACAATACTGTCGCAGATACGCAGTATTTT. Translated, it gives CASSRDNTVADTQYF.

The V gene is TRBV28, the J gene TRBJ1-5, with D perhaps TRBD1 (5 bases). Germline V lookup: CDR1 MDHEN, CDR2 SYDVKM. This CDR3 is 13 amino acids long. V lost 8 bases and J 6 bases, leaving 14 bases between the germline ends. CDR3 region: CASGSGPPQPQHF. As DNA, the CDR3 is TGTGCCAGCGGTTCAGGGCCCCCTCAGCCCCAGCATTTT.

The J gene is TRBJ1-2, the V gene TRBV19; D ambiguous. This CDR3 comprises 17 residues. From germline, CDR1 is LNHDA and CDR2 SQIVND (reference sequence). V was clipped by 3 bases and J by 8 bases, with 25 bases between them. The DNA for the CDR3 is TGTGCCAGTAGTATCCCCCGACTTGGCGGGGTTGGAGGCGGCTACACCTTC. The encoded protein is CASSIPRLGGVGGGYTF.

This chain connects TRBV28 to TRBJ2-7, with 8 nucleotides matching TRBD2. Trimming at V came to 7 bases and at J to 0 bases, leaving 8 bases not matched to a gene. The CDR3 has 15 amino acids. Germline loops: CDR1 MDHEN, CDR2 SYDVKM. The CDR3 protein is CASITGLAGSYEQYF. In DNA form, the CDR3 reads TGTGCCAGCATTACGGGGCTAGCGGGCTCCTACGAGCAGTACTTC.

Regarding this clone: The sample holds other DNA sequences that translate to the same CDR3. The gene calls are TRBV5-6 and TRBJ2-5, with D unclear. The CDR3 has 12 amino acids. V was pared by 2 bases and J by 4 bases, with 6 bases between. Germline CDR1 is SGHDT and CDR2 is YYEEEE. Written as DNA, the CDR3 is TGTGCCAGCAGCTTCAACGGAGAGACCCAGTACTTC. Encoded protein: CASSFNGETQYF.

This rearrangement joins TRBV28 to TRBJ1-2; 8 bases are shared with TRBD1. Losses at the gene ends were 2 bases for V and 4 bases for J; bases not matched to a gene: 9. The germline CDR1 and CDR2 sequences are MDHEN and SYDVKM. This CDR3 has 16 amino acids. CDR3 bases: TGTGCCAGCAGTTTACCCCGCTCGACAGGGGTCTATGGCTACACCTTC. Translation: CASSLPRSTGVYGYTF.

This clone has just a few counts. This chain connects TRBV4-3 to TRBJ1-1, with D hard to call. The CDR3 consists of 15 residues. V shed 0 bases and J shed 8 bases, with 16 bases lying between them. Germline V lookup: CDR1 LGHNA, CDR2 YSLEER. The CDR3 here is CASSQDIGGSREAFF. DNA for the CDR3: TGCGCCAGCAGCCAAGATATAGGCGGCAGCAGAGAAGCTTTCTTT.

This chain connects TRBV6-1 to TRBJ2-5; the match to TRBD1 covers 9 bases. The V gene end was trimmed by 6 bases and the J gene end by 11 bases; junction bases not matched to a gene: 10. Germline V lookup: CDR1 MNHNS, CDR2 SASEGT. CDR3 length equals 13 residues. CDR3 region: CASRLQGAKEQYF. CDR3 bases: TGTGCCAGCAGGCTACAGGGGGCGAAAGAGCAGTACTTC.

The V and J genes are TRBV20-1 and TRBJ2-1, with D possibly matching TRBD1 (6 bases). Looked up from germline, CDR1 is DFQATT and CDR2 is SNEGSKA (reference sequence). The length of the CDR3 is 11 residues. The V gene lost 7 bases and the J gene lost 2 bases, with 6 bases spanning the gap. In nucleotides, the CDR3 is TGCAGTGGACAGGCCTACAATGAGCAGTTCTTC. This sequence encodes CSGQAYNEQFF.

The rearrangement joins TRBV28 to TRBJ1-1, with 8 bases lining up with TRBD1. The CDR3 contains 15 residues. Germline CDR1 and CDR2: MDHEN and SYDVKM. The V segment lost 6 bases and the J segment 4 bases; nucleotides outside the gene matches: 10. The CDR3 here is CASRDSRGLSTEAFF. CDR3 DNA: TGTGCCAGCAGGGACAGCAGGGGGCTGAGCACTGAAGCTTTCTTT. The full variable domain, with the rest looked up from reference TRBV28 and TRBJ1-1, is DVKVTQSSRYLVKRTGEKVFLECVQDMDHENMFWYRQDPGLGLRLIYFSYDVKMKEKGDIPEGYSVSREKKERFSLILESASTNQTSMYLCASRDSRGLSTEAFFGQGTRLTVV.

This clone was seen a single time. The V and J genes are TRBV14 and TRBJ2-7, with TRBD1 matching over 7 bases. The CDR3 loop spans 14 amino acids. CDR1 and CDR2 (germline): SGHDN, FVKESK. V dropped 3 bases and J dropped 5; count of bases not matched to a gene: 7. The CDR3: CASSHPSGQHEQYF. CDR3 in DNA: TGTGCCAGCAGCCATCCCTCGGGACAGCACGAGCAGTACTTC.